Given below is one T cell receptor beta chain in context. The data derive from a study of blood T cell repertoires in COVID-19. Study context: Samples came from the United States, Italy and Spain, spanning acute and convalescent COVID-19.

Assay used: immunoSEQ multiplex PCR; TCRdb lists only in-frame clones, some missing. The sample yields some 160,000 clones, about 85% seen once. CDR1 is MNHEY and CDR2 is SMNVEV in the germline V gene (reference sequence). Trimming cost V 0 bases and J 7 bases, with 10 bases left between them. The CDR3 runs 14 residues. The receptor was derived from a woman in her fifties or sixties who had recovered from COVID-19. The rearrangement uses TRBV27 and TRBJ2-1; D might be TRBD1 (5 bases). Sequencing used PBMCs or T cells enriched from blood (not recorded which). CDR3 in DNA: TGTGCCAGCAGTTTATCAAGGGGTGGGAATGAGCAGTTCTTC. This sequence encodes CASSLSRGGNEQFF.